This TCR beta chain was sequenced for a study of T-cell memory formation after mild COVID-19. General study findings and limits: That cross-reactive memory joined was suggested by some responding clones appearing in pre-infection memory. Contracting CD8+ clones were enriched in EMRA, CD4+ mainly in CM and EM.

Remarks on this clonotype: Its antigen is not known.

TCRdb redid the calling of the 5' RACE reads with MiXCR, one entry per CDR3 protein. The profile covers some 210,000 distinct CDR3 sequences, with about 18% appearing a single time and around 2.4% taken by the ten largest. Input material: PBMCs or a T cell subset sorted from them (not recorded which). The clonotype was recovered from an adult woman who had mild COVID-19 (a few samples of this study predate the infection). Cell type and time point are not known.

CDR3: CSARDLRLPVTQYF. CDR3 nucleotide sequence: TGCAGTGCTAGAGATCTCCGGTTGCCTGTTACGCAGTATTTT. V gene TRBV20-1 combines with J gene TRBJ2-3; D is ambiguous. Trimming took off 0 bases at V and 8 bases at J, with 15 bases between the two ends. This CDR3 is built from 14 residues. Germline V lookup: CDR1 DFQATT, CDR2 SNEGSKA (reference sequence).